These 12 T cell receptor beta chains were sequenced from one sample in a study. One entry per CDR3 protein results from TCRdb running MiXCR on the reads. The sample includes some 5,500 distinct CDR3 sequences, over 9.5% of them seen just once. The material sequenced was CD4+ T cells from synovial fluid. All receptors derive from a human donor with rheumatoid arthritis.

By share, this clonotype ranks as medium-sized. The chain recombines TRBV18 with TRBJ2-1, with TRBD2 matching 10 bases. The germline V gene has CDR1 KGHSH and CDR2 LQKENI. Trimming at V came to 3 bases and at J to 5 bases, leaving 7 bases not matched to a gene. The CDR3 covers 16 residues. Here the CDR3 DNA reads TGTGCCAGCTCACCGTCGGAGCTAGCGGGAGACAATGAGCAGTTCTTC. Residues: CASSPSELAGDNEQFF.

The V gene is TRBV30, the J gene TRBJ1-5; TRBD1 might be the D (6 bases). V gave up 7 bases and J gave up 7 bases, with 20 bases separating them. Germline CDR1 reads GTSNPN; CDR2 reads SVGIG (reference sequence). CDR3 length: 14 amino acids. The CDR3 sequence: CASQTGSMDQPQHF. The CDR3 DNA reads TGTGCCTCGCAGACAGGTAGTATGGACCAGCCCCAGCATTTT.

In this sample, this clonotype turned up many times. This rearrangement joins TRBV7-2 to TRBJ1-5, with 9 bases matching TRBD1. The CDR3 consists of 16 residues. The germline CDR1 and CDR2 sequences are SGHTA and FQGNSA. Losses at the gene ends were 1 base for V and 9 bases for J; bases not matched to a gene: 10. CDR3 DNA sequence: TGTGCCAGCAGCTTAGGGACAGGGGCGTTACAGGGGCCCCAGCATTTT. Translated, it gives CASSLGTGALQGPQHF.

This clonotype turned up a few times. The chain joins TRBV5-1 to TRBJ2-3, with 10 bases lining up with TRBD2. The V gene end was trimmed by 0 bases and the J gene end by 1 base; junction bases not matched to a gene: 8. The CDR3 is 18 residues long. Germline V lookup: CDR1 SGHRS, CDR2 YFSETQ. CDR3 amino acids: CASSLDGLAGVGTDTQYF. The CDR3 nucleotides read TGCGCCAGCAGCTTGGACGGGCTAGCGGGAGTCGGCACAGATACGCAGTATTTT.

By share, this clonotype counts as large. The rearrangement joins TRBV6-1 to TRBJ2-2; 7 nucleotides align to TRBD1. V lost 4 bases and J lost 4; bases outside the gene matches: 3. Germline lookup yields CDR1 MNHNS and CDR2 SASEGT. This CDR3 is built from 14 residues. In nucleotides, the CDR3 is TGTGCCAGCAGTGTGGGGACAGCCACCGGGGAGCTGTTTTTT. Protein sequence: CASSVGTATGELFF.

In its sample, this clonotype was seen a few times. CDR3 DNA sequence: TGTGCCAGCTCACCACAAGGGGCGGTGAACTATGGCTACACCTTC. As protein: CASSPQGAVNYGYTF. The rearrangement links TRBV18 to TRBJ1-2; possible D gene TRBD1, 5 bases. Trimming left V 1 base short and J 2 bases short, with 11 bases between. Germline V gene lookup returns CDR1 KGHSH and CDR2 LQKENI. CDR3 length equals 15 residues.

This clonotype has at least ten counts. In nucleotides, the CDR3 is TGTGCCAGCAGCCAAGGGCGGAGCGGGTTAACAGATACGCAGTATTTT. It is translated as CASSQGRSGLTDTQYF. The V gene is TRBV4-2, the J gene TRBJ2-3; tentatively, D is TRBD2 (6 bases). The ends were cut back, 1 base at V and 3 bases at J, with 14 bases in the middle. This CDR3 is built from 16 residues. Germline lookup yields CDR1 LGHNA and CDR2 YNFKEQ.

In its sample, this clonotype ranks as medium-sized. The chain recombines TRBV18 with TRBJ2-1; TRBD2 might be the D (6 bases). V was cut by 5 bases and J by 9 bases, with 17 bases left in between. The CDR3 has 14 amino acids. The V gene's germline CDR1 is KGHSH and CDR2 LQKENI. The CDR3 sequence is CASSGGISRVEQFF. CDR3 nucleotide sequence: TGTGCCAGCTCAGGGGGGATTTCGCGCGTTGAGCAGTTCTTC.

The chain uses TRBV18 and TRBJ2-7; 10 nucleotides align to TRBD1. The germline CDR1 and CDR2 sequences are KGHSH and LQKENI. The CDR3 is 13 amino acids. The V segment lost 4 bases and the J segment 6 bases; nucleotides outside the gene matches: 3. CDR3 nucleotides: TGTGCCAGCTCACAGGGACAGGGGTTCGAGCAGTACTTC. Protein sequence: CASSQGQGFEQYF.

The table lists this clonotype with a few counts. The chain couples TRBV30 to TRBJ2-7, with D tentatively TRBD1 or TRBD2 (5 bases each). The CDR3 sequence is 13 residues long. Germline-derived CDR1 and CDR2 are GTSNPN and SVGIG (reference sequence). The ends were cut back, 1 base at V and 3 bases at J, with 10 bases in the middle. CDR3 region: CAWSGGGHYEQYF. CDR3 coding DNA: TGTGCCTGGAGTGGTGGAGGACACTACGAGCAGTACTTC.

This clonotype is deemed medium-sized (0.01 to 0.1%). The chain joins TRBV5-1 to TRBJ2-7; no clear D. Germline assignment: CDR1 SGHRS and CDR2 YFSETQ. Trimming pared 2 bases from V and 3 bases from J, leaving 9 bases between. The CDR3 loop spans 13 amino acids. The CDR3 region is CASSFDEIYEQYF. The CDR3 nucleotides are TGCGCCAGCAGCTTTGACGAAATCTACGAGCAGTACTTC.

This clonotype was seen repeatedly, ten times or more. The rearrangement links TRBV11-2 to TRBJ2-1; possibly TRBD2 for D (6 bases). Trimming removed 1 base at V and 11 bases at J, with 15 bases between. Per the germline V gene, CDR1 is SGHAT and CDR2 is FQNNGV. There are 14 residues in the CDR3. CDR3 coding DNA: TGTGCCAGCAGCTTAGGGGTTACCGGGAGCCAGCAGTTCTTC. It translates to CASSLGVTGSQQFF.